Given below is one TCR beta chain in context. Its matching antigen is unknown. It was cDNA, reverse transcribed from extracted RNA, that served as the sequencing template. Produced via immunoSEQ multiplex PCR; TCRdb's table is partial and in-frame only. The repertoire consists of over 15,000 clones, with 50% to 75% occurring once and the leading ten covering roughly 12%. The data were taken from a study of CD8+ T cells in alopecia areata. About the research overall: Those patients who were treated received oral tofacitinib, which was given at 5 to 10 mg twice daily for moderate-to-severe alopecia areata. Study results and caveats: TCR sharing across patients was less clear than in mice, possibly HLA-related. The study found higher clonality in lesional than normal scalp, especially in alopecia totalis/universalis.

With V trimmed by 4 bases and J by 6 bases, 3 bases remained unmatched. The germline V gene encodes CDR1 SGHTA and CDR2 FQGTGA. The CDR3 extends over 12 amino acids. From alopecia areata patients, lesional scalp punch biopsies and peripheral blood were collected. The chain combines TRBV7-3 with TRBJ2-7; TRBD2 agrees at 7 bases. The sequencing input was skin. The receptor's source is a human donor with alopecia areata. The CDR3 sequence: CASSSPGGEQYF. In nucleotides, the CDR3 is TGTGCCAGCAGCTCCCCGGGAGGCGAGCAGTACTTC. The full variable domain, completed using reference TRBV7-3 and TRBJ2-7, is GAGVSQTPSNKVTEKGKYVELRCDPISGHTALYWYRQSLGQGPEFLIYFQGTGAADDSGLPNDRFFAVRPEGSVSTLKIQRTERGDSAVYLCASSSPGGEQYFGPGTRLTVT.